This T cell receptor beta chain was recorded in a study of Ad26.COV2.S vaccination and SARS-CoV-2 variants. Here immunoSEQ multiplex PCR was the method, and the copy in TCRdb shows in-frame clones only, minus some. The data show hundreds of thousands of clones, more than 80% seen once. Sample treatment: 15 to 20 received Ad26.COV2.S at low or high dose, single or two shots; 5 received placebo; per-sample allocation not given. The investigators took samples on day 63 after the first vaccine or placebo injection. This TCR derives from a person between 18 and 60 years old who received the Ad26.COV2.S COVID-19 vaccine or a placebo. Sequenced here: peripheral blood, sampled in a trial of Ad26.COV2.S vaccine versus placebo.

The CDR3 region is CASRGTGVRGGYTF. CDR3 DNA: TGTGCCAGCAGGGGGACAGGGGTTAGAGGTGGCTACACCTTC. The V call is TRBV2, the J call TRBJ1-2; 10 bases match TRBD1. J gave up 7 bases and V 6 bases, and 8 bases lay outside the gene matches. CDR1 is SNHLY, CDR2 FYNNEI, per germline. This CDR3 region has 14 residues.